Below, 20 T cell receptor beta chains from the same sample are listed, as sequenced in a study of CD8 T cells in Susac syndrome. Random hexamers were used to reverse transcribe 0.5 to 1 ug of RNA. TCRdb processed the immunoSEQ multiplex PCR reads anew with MiXCR; each CDR3 protein has one entry. The sample includes 250,000 to 300,000 distinct CDR3 sequences, roughly 90% seen only once; the top ten take 0.18%. Sequences were obtained from CD8+ T cells from PBMCs. Receptors were obtained from a human donor with multiple sclerosis.

The chain joins TRBV2 to TRBJ2-3; D perhaps matches TRBD1 (6 bases). The CDR3 loop spans 14 amino acids. CDR1 SNHLY and CDR2 FYNNEI come from the germline V gene. The V and J ends lost 10 bases and 2 bases respectively, with 16 bases between them. As DNA, the CDR3 is TGTGCCACCCCAGCACAGGGTGTCACAGATACGCAGTATTTT. The encoded protein is CATPAQGVTDTQYF.

The J gene is TRBJ2-5, the V gene TRBV4-3; possible D gene TRBD1, 6 bases. Germline CDR1 is LGHNA and CDR2 is YSLEER. V was trimmed by 0 bases and J by 4 bases, leaving 15 bases between them. The CDR3 sequence is 16 residues long. The CDR3 region has the DNA TGCGCCAGCAGCCAAGATCGCCAGGGGTTAGGAGAGACCCAGTACTTC. This gives the protein CASSQDRQGLGETQYF.

V and J are TRBV6-5 and TRBJ2-2; 8 positions match TRBD1. With 6 bases clipped from V and 4 bases from J, the junction kept 7 bases outside the gene matches. Germline CDR1 and CDR2: MNHEY and SVGAGI. This CDR3 region has 15 residues. The CDR3 DNA reads TGTGCCAGCAGGATCGGACAGGGATTCACCGGGGAGCTGTTTTTT. Translated, it gives CASRIGQGFTGELFF.

This chain joins TRBV5-4 and TRBJ2-6; a weak D match, TRBD1 (6 bases). The CDR3 is made up of 17 amino acids. Germline-derived CDR1 and CDR2 are SGHNT and YYREEE (reference sequence). With 2 bases removed from V and 0 bases from J, the gap between germline ends came to 12 bases. The CDR3 sequence: CASSFWGLSSGANVLTF. CDR3 bases: TGTGCCAGCAGCTTTTGGGGGCTAAGCTCTGGGGCCAACGTCCTGACTTTC.

This chain links TRBV11-2 with TRBJ2-5; 12 bases are a match to TRBD2. Per germline, CDR1 SGHAT and CDR2 FQNNGV. The trim removed 3 bases at V and 1 base at J, leaving 9 bases unmatched. This CDR3 has 18 amino acids. The CDR3 reads CASSFPWASGRVQETQYF. CDR3 DNA sequence: TGTGCCAGCAGCTTCCCTTGGGCTAGCGGGAGGGTCCAAGAGACCCAGTACTTC.

V and J are TRBV27 and TRBJ1-5; D is ambiguous. V was cut by 5 bases and J by 2 bases, with 10 bases left in between. There are 14 residues in the CDR3. Germline V gene data show CDR1 as MNHEY and CDR2 as SMNVEV (reference sequence). Here the CDR3 reads CASSSPGGNQPQHF. CDR3 DNA: TGTGCCAGCAGTAGCCCCGGCGGCAATCAGCCCCAGCATTTT.

The genes are TRBV21-1 and TRBJ1-3. TRBV21-1 is given as a pseudogene. The CDR3 is made up of 16 amino acids. The CDR3 sequence: CASSNPRRDSGNTIYF. CDR3 sequence (DNA): TGTGCCAGCAGCAACCCACGGCGAGACTCTGGAAACACCATATATTTT.

This chain links TRBV4-3 with TRBJ2-1; no clear D gene. The CDR3 is made up of 14 amino acids. Trimming stripped 4 bases from V and 6 bases from J, with 13 bases between. CDR1 LGHNA and CDR2 YSLEER come from the germline V gene. CDR3 sequence (DNA): TGCGCCAGCAGCCGCGAAAGGGTCGGCAATGAGCAGTTCTTC. Protein: CASSRERVGNEQFF.

The chain uses TRBV27 and TRBJ1-5, with D possibly TRBD1 on 5 matching bases. The CDR3 sequence is 15 residues long. Trimming pared 3 bases from V and 5 bases from J, leaving 14 bases between. CDR1 is MNHEY, CDR2 SMNVEV, per germline (reference sequence). DNA for the CDR3: TGTGCCAGCAGTTTCTTTCGCGGGACCGATCAGCCCCAGCATTTT. Translated, it gives CASSFFRGTDQPQHF.

The rearrangement joins TRBV7-3 to TRBJ2-3, with 8 bases fitting TRBD1. J gave up 4 bases and V 2 bases, and 11 bases lay outside the gene matches. The V gene's germline CDR1 is SGHTA and CDR2 FQGTGA. The CDR3 extends over 17 amino acids. CDR3 amino acids: CASSLGFLSGGSDTQYF. CDR3 in DNA: TGTGCCAGCAGCTTAGGTTTTTTGTCAGGGGGCTCAGATACGCAGTATTTT.

The V and J genes are TRBV7-9 and TRBJ2-7; 9 bases map to TRBD2. Germline CDR1 reads SEHNR; CDR2 reads FQNEAQ (reference sequence). After removal of 5 bases from V and 4 bases from J, the junction contained 9 bases not matched to a gene. This CDR3 has 15 amino acids. CDR3 amino acids: CASSPSAAGGYEQYF. For the CDR3, the DNA is TGTGCCAGCAGCCCTAGTGCCGCGGGGGGGTACGAGCAGTACTTC.

This clonotype has only one observation. This rearrangement joins TRBV6-5 to TRBJ2-2; no definite D call. With 8 bases removed from V and 5 bases from J, the gap between germline ends came to 6 bases. Germline V gene data show CDR1 as MNHEY and CDR2 as SVGAGI. This CDR3 is built from 11 residues. Written as DNA, the CDR3 is TGTGCCAGCCAAAAAACCGGGGAGCTGTTTTTT. It encodes CASQKTGELFF.

The chain has TRBV19 and TRBJ2-6, with D hard to call. The CDR3 is 16 amino acids. Germline loops: CDR1 LNHDA, CDR2 SQIVND (reference sequence). Between the trimmed V and J ends, which lost 4 bases and 0 bases, there was a span of 10 bases. CDR3 region: CASSTRPGSGANVLTF. The DNA of the CDR3 is TGTGCCAGTAGTACCCGACCGGGCTCTGGGGCCAACGTCCTGACTTTC.

This chain connects TRBV28 to TRBJ2-3; maybe TRBD2 (6 bases). The CDR3 is 15 amino acids. Trimming cost V 6 bases and J 4 bases, with 17 bases left between them. Germline V gene data show CDR1 as MDHEN and CDR2 as SYDVKM. The CDR3 DNA sequence: TGTGCCAGCAGCGTAGGGCGGGGTGGGCCAGATACGCAGTATTTT. Translation gives CASSVGRGGPDTQYF.

V is TRBV19 and J is TRBJ2-1; the D call may be TRBD1 or TRBD2 (5 bases each). Looked up from germline, CDR1 is LNHDA and CDR2 is SQIVND (reference sequence). The CDR3 is made up of 13 amino acids. Trimming removed 6 bases at V and 7 bases at J, with 13 bases between. For the CDR3, the DNA is TGTGCCAGTAGCGAGGGGCTTGGGAATGAGCAGTTCTTC. Protein: CASSEGLGNEQFF.

This chain uses TRBV12-3 or TRBV12-4 with TRBJ1-5; D perhaps matches TRBD1 (5 bases). Trimming removed 5 bases from V and 3 bases from J, with 8 bases in between. This CDR3 spans 13 amino acids. CDR3 loop: CASSDSDNQPQHF. CDR3 DNA: TGTGCCAGCAGTGACAGCGACAATCAGCCCCAGCATTTT.

The chain uses TRBV19 and TRBJ2-1, with D hard to call. With 3 bases removed from V and 0 bases from J, the gap between germline ends came to 9 bases. Germline V gives CDR1 LNHDA, CDR2 SQIVND (reference sequence). CDR3 length: 15 residues. This CDR3 reads CASSISGSSYNEQFF. The DNA of the CDR3 is TGTGCCAGTAGTATTTCGGGCAGCTCCTACAATGAGCAGTTCTTC. The variable domain in full, completed from reference TRBV19 and TRBJ2-1, reads DGGITQSPKYLFRKEGQNVTLSCEQNLNHDAMYWYRQDPGQGLRLIYYSQIVNDFQKGDIAEGYSVSREKKESFPLTVTSAQKNPTAFYLCASSISGSSYNEQFFGPGTRLTVL.

This sequence joins TRBV15 and TRBJ2-7, with TRBD2 matching 7 bases. The CDR3 loop spans 15 amino acids. In germline, CDR1 is LNHNV, CDR2 YYDKDF (reference sequence). Trimming at V came to 1 base and at J to 2 bases, leaving 5 bases not matched to a gene. The CDR3 DNA reads as TGTGCCACCAGCAGAGGCCGTGGACTAGCCTACGAGCAGTACTTC. Encoded protein: CATSRGRGLAYEQYF.

The genes are TRBV6-2 or TRBV6-3 and TRBJ2-2, with TRBD2 identical over 14 bases. Trimming at V came to 10 bases and at J to 3 bases, leaving 7 bases not matched to a gene. The CDR3 has 16 amino acids. Germline CDR1 MNHEY, CDR2 SVGEGT. CDR3 residues: CATSTSGGAHTGELFF. As DNA, the CDR3 is TGTGCCACCTCGACTAGCGGGGGGGCGCACACCGGGGAGCTGTTTTTT.

The J gene is TRBJ1-5, the V gene TRBV27; perhaps TRBD1 as D (5 bases). The CDR3 is 14 amino acids. CDR1 and CDR2 from the germline V gene are MNHEY and SMNVEV (reference sequence). Deletions cut 3 bases from V and 7 bases from J, with 13 bases between. The CDR3 sequence: CASSFGGVGQPQHF. The CDR3 DNA reads TGTGCCAGCAGTTTTGGAGGGGTGGGACAGCCCCAGCATTTT.